A single sample gave rise to the 24 T cell receptor beta chains below, sequenced in a study of blood T cell repertoires in COVID-19 (TCRdb year 2020). The library came from the immunoSEQ multiplex PCR assay. TCRdb's version of the immuneACCESS table is confined to in-frame rearrangements and falls short of the full clone set. An unresolved V gene accounts for under half of the shortfall where checked; the remainder is of unknown origin. The sample table records about 160,000 clones; roughly 84% of these occur just once. The leading ten clones occupy around 18% of the sample. Sequences were obtained from PBMCs or T cells enriched from blood (not recorded which). All receptors derive from a man between 60 and 75 years old who had recovered from COVID-19.

The chain recombines TRBV28 with TRBJ1-1; 7 nucleotides align to TRBD1. J lost 10 bases, V lost 7 bases, and 9 bases had no gene match. Germline-derived CDR1 and CDR2 are MDHEN and SYDVKM. This CDR3 comprises 12 residues. The CDR3 is CASNSGTVAAFF. CDR3 in DNA: TGTGCCAGCAACTCCGGGACAGTTGCAGCTTTCTTT.

This clone occurred once. This chain joins TRBV29-1 and TRBJ1-1; 9 nucleotides align to TRBD1. V lost 4 bases to trimming and J lost 1 base; unmatched junction nucleotides: 1. Germline CDR1 and CDR2: SQVTM and ANQGSEA. The CDR3 totals 13 residues. CDR3 sequence (DNA): TGCAGCGTTGGACAGGGGGAGAACACTGAAGCTTTCTTT. It encodes CSVGQGENTEAFF.

The chain carries TRBV7-3 and TRBJ2-2; TRBD1 matches at 9 bases. The J segment lost 6 bases and the V segment lost 5 bases, leaving 4 bases of the junction unmatched. The CDR3 totals 14 residues. CDR1 is SGHTA, CDR2 FQGTGA, per germline. DNA for the CDR3: TGTGCCAGCAGCCGGGACAGGGCGTCCGGGGAGCTGTTTTTT. Its protein is CASSRDRASGELFF.

A few counts support this clone. CDR3 protein: CATSRPGSDTQYF. CDR3 nucleotide sequence: TGTGCCACCAGCCGGCCCGGGTCAGATACGCAGTATTTT. The genes are TRBV6-5 and TRBJ2-3; D uncertain. This CDR3 spans 13 amino acids. Germline values: CDR1 MNHEY, CDR2 SVGAGI. Between the trimmed V and J ends, which lost 10 bases and 4 bases, there was a span of 15 bases.

This chain links TRBV5-1 with TRBJ2-2, with TRBD2 identical over 8 bases. The V segment lost 3 bases and the J segment 6 bases; nucleotides outside the gene matches: 4. There are 14 residues in the CDR3. In germline, CDR1 is SGHRS, CDR2 YFSETQ. CDR3 sequence (DNA): TGCGCCAGCAGCTCGGGGACTAGTCCCGGGGAGCTGTTTTTT. Its translation is CASSSGTSPGELFF.

V is TRBV6-5 and J is TRBJ2-1; perhaps TRBD2 as D (6 bases). Trimming shortened V by 0 bases and J by 5 bases, and 8 bases separated the two germline ends. This CDR3 is built from 14 residues. CDR1 and CDR2 from the germline V gene are MNHEY and SVGAGI. CDR3 loop: CASSYSTRNNEQFF. CDR3 nucleotide sequence: TGTGCCAGCAGTTACTCGACTAGAAACAATGAGCAGTTCTTC.

V and J are TRBV11-2 and TRBJ2-1; D possibly corresponds to TRBD2 (6 bases). From germline, CDR1 is SGHAT and CDR2 FQNNGV. The V end lost 5 bases, the J end lost 5 bases, and 22 bases lay between the germline ends. The length of the CDR3 is 17 residues. The DNA for the CDR3 is TGTGCCAGCAGCCAAGCCGGGACTCGATTACTTAACAATGAGCAGTTCTTC. It translates to CASSQAGTRLLNNEQFF.

This chain links TRBV6-1 with TRBJ1-1, with 8 bases lining up with TRBD1. V was clipped by 3 bases and J by 3 bases; unmatched bases: 6. The CDR3 totals 15 residues. Germline V gene sequence: CDR1 MNHNS, CDR2 SASEGT. CDR3 residues: CASSDRTGPDTEAFF. The CDR3 DNA reads TGTGCCAGCAGTGATCGGACAGGGCCGGACACTGAAGCTTTCTTT.

The gene calls are TRBV19 and TRBJ1-1; TRBD1 matches at 7 bases. Germline-derived CDR1 and CDR2 are LNHDA and SQIVND (reference sequence). After removal of 7 bases from V and 1 base from J, the junction contained 6 bases not matched to a gene. The CDR3 is 14 residues long. CDR3 DNA sequence: TGTGCCAGTACCCCGGGACAGTCGAACACTGAAGCTTTCTTT. Encoded protein: CASTPGQSNTEAFF.

The J gene is TRBJ1-3, the V gene TRBV7-3, with D possibly being TRBD1 (6 bases). Germline V CDR1 and CDR2: SGHTA, FQGTGA. V lost 1 base and J lost 3, with 10 bases in between. The CDR3 runs 15 residues. CDR3 in DNA: TGTGCCAGCAGCTTAAATCCGGGACATGGAAACACCATATATTTT. It codes for CASSLNPGHGNTIYF.

This clone came up once. The chain is built from TRBV7-6 and TRBJ1-4; D gene ambiguous. The V and J ends lost 2 bases and 0 bases respectively, with 7 bases between them. The CDR3 has 15 residues. The germline V gene encodes CDR1 SGHVS and CDR2 FNYEAQ. The CDR3 protein is CASSLKGATNEKLFF. The CDR3 DNA reads as TGTGCCAGCAGCTTAAAGGGAGCAACTAATGAAAAACTGTTTTTT.

V and J are TRBV18 and TRBJ2-7; 9 bases align to TRBD1. V was pared by 3 bases and J by 3 bases, with 6 bases of the junction left unmatched. CDR1 and CDR2 from the germline V gene are KGHSH and LQKENI. CDR3 length equals 15 residues. CDR3 coding DNA: TGTGCCAGCTCACCCCGGGACAGGGCCTTCTACGAGCAGTACTTC. This encodes CASSPRDRAFYEQYF. The entire variable domain, with the rest obtained from reference TRBV18 and TRBJ2-7, is as follows: NAGVMQNPRHLVRRRGQEARLRCSPMKGHSHVYWYRQLPEEGLKFMVYLQKENIIDESGMPKERFSAEFPKEGPSILRIQQVVRGDSAAYFCASSPRDRAFYEQYFGPGTRLTVT.

J is TRBJ1-4 and V is TRBV10-2; D is undetermined. The germline V gene encodes CDR1 WSHSY and CDR2 SAAADI. V gave up 4 bases and J gave up 4 bases, with 10 bases separating them. CDR3 size: 14 residues. CDR3 in amino acids: CASSVGGFNEKLFF. Written as DNA, the CDR3 is TGCGCCAGCAGTGTTGGAGGCTTTAATGAAAAACTGTTTTTT.

V gene TRBV28 combines with J gene TRBJ1-2, with D unclear. The germline V gene has CDR1 MDHEN and CDR2 SYDVKM. V lost 4 bases to trimming and J lost 0 bases, with 6 bases between them. The CDR3 has 13 residues. This CDR3 reads CASSYSANYGYTF. The DNA of the CDR3 is TGTGCCAGCAGTTATTCTGCTAACTATGGCTACACCTTC.

A few counts support this clone. The rearrangement joins TRBV5-1 to TRBJ2-1; 9 nucleotides match TRBD2. J was trimmed by 6 bases and V by 2 bases; bases with no gene match: 6. This CDR3 comprises 15 residues. Germline V lookup: CDR1 SGHRS, CDR2 YFSETQ. The CDR3 coding sequence is TGCGCCAGCAGCTTTTTAGCGGGAGAAAGCAATGAGCAGTTCTTC. Amino acid sequence: CASSFLAGESNEQFF.

This chain connects TRBV27 to TRBJ1-2, with no clear D. CDR3 size: 15 residues. V lost 0 bases to trimming and J lost 4 bases, with 12 bases between them. Per the germline V gene, CDR1 is MNHEY and CDR2 is SMNVEV (reference sequence). The CDR3 DNA reads TGTGCCAGCAGTTTATCGACCCCACCTAGCTATGGCTACACCTTC. Protein product: CASSLSTPPSYGYTF.

This rearrangement joins TRBV13 to TRBJ2-7, with a possible D match to TRBD1 (6 bases). The CDR3 runs to 14 residues. V lost 5 bases and J lost 4, with 15 bases in between. CDR1 is PRHDT and CDR2 is FYEKMQ in the germline V gene (reference sequence). CDR3 bases: TGTGCCAGCAGCCGTGGACAGAGTCTATACGAGCAGTACTTC. As protein: CASSRGQSLYEQYF.

The chain links TRBV11-2 to TRBJ1-1, with 7 bases fitting TRBD1. CDR3 length: 15 amino acids. CDR1 SGHAT and CDR2 FQNNGV come from the germline V gene. The junction had 3 bases not matched to a gene; V was cut back by 1 base and J by 1 base. The CDR3 DNA reads as TGTGCCAGCAGCTTAGGGGCAGGGGGGAACACTGAAGCTTTCTTT. As protein: CASSLGAGGNTEAFF.

The V call is TRBV5-6, the J call TRBJ2-1; 13 bases map to TRBD2. Germline V CDR1 and CDR2: SGHDT, YYEEEE. The CDR3 is 16 amino acids. V lost 3 bases, J lost 3 bases, and 3 bases stayed unmatched. The DNA for the CDR3 is TGTGCCAGCAGCTGGACTAGCGGGAGTGTCTACAATGAGCAGTTCTTC. Residues: CASSWTSGSVYNEQFF.

This rearrangement joins TRBV6-1 to TRBJ2-2; D is possibly TRBD2 (6 bases). The CDR3 runs 15 residues. V dropped 3 bases and J dropped 2 bases, with 10 bases sitting between them. Per germline, CDR1 MNHNS and CDR2 SASEGT. The CDR3 coding sequence is TGTGCCAGCAGTGAGACTAGGACCAACACCGGGGAGCTGTTTTTT. Protein product: CASSETRTNTGELFF.

The CDR3 sequence is CASTRDYRGASGANVLTF. The CDR3 DNA reads TGTGCCAGCACCAGAGATTACAGGGGGGCCTCTGGGGCCAACGTCCTGACTTTC. V usage is TRBV7-3 and J usage is TRBJ2-6; 8 bases line up with TRBD1. The CDR3 consists of 18 residues. Germline loops: CDR1 SGHTA, CDR2 FQGTGA. The V gene end was trimmed by 7 bases and the J gene end by 0 bases; junction bases not matched to a gene: 11.

This chain links TRBV11-2 with TRBJ1-1; D is unresolved. From germline, CDR1 is SGHAT and CDR2 FQNNGV. There are 13 residues in the CDR3. The V and J ends lost 5 bases and 0 bases respectively, with 7 bases between them. CDR3 in amino acids: CASSQQLNTEAFF. CDR3 bases: TGTGCCAGCAGCCAACAGCTGAACACTGAAGCTTTCTTT.

V usage is TRBV3-1 (or the pseudogene TRBV3-2) and J usage is TRBJ1-1; no reliable D call. The V end lost 1 base, the J end lost 1 base, and 4 bases lay between the germline ends. Germline V gene lookup returns CDR1 LGHDT and CDR2 YNNKEL (reference sequence). This CDR3 is 13 amino acids long. The CDR3 spells CASSQAENTEAFF. The CDR3 region has the DNA TGTGCCAGCAGCCAAGCAGAGAACACTGAAGCTTTCTTT.

The chain is built from TRBV2 and TRBJ1-6; D unresolved. The CDR3 runs to 17 residues. Germline V lookup: CDR1 SNHLY, CDR2 FYNNEI. Trimming took 1 base from V and 7 from J, leaving 17 bases between them. The DNA for the CDR3 is TGTGCCAGCAGTGAAGGCGGAGGCCTTGACCGGAATTCACCCCTCCACTTT. Translating it yields CASSEGGGLDRNSPLHF.